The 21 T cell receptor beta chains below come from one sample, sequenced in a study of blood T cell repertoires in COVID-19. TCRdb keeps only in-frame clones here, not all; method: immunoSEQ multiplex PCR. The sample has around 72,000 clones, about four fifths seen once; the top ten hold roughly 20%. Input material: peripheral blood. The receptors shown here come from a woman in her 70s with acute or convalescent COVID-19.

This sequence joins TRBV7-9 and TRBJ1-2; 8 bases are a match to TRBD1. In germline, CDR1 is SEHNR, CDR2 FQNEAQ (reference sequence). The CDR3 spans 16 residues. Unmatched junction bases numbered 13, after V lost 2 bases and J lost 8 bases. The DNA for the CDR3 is TGTGCCAGCAGCTTAACGGGGACAGGAAGGCAGCGGGGCTACACCTTC. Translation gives CASSLTGTGRQRGYTF.

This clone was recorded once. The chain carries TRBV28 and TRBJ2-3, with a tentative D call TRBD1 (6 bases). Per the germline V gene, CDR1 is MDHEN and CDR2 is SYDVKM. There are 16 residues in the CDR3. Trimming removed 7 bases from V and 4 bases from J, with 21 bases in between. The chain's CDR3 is CASIRRGTRVADTQYF. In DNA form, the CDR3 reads TGTGCCAGCATCAGAAGGGGGACAAGAGTTGCAGATACGCAGTATTTT. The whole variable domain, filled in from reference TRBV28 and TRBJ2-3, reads DVKVTQSSRYLVKRTGEKVFLECVQDMDHENMFWYRQDPGLGLRLIYFSYDVKMKEKGDIPEGYSVSREKKERFSLILESASTNQTSMYLCASIRRGTRVADTQYFGPGTRLTVL.

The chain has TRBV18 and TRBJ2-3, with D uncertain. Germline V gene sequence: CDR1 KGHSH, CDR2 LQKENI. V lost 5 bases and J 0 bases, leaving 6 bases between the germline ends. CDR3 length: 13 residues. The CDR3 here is CASSARSTDTQYF. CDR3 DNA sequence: TGTGCCAGCTCAGCTCGGAGCACAGATACGCAGTATTTT.

The DNA of the CDR3 is TGTGCCAGCAGCGTAGCTGGGGGGACCTACGAGCAGTACTTC. Residues: CASSVAGGTYEQYF. The chain has TRBV9 and TRBJ2-7; a weak D match, TRBD2 (6 bases). Trimming left V 0 bases short and J 2 bases short, with 9 bases between. Germline V gene sequence: CDR1 SGDLS, CDR2 YYNGEE. The CDR3 has 14 amino acids.

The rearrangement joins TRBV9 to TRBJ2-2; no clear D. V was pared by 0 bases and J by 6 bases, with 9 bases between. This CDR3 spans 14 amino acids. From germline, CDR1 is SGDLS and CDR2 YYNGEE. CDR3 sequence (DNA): TGTGCCAGCAGCGTAGTACATGAACCCGGGGAGCTGTTTTTT. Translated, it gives CASSVVHEPGELFF. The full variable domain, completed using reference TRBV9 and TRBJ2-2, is DSGVTQTPKHLITATGQRVTLRCSPRSGDLSVYWYQQSLDQGLQFLIQYYNGEERAKGNILERFSAQQFPDLHSELNLSSLELGDSALYFCASSVVHEPGELFFGEGSRLTVL.

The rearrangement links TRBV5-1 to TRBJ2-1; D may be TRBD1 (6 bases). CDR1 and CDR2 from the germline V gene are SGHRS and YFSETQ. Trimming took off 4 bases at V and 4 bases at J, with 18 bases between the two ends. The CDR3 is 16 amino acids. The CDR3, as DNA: TGCGCCAGCAGCCTCAGACAGGCCCACCTTTACAATGAGCAGTTCTTC. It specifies CASSLRQAHLYNEQFF.

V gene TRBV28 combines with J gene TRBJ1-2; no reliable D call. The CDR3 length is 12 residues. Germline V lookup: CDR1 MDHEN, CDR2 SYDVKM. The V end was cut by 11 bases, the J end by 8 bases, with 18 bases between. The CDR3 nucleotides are TGTGCCTCGCGAGCCTCCCCGGAGGGCTACACCTTC. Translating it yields CASRASPEGYTF.

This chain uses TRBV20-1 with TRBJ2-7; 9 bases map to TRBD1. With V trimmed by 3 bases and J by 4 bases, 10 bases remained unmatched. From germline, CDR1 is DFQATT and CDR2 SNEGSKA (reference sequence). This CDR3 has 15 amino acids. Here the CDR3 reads CSASQTGQGGYEQYF. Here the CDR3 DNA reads TGCAGTGCTAGTCAAACGGGACAGGGTGGATACGAGCAGTACTTC.

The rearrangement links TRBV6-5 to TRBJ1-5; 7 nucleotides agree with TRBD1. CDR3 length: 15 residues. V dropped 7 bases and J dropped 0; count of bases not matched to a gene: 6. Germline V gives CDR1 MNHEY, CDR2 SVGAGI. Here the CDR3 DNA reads TGTGCCAGCATCTTGACAGGGCCTAGCAATCAGCCCCAGCATTTT. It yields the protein CASILTGPSNQPQHF.

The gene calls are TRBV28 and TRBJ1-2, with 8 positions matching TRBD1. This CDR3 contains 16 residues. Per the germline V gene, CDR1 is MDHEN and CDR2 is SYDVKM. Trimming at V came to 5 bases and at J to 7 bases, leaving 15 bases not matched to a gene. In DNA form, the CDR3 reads TGTGCCAGCAGTCCTCTGACAGGGGAGTCAAGCGGTGGCTACACCTTC. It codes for CASSPLTGESSGGYTF.

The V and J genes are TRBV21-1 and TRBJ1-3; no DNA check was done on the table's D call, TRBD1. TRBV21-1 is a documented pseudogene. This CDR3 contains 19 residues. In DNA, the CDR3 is TGTGCCAGCAGCAAAGTTGGGTTTAGGGGGCGCGGGGAAGGAAACACCATATATTTT. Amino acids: CASSKVGFRGRGEGNTIYF.

The CDR3 region has the DNA TGTGCCAGCAGCCCCGACAGGATAGTAGGCTACACCTTC. Its protein is CASSPDRIVGYTF. This chain connects TRBV6-5 to TRBJ1-2; D may be TRBD1 (6 bases). There are 13 residues in the CDR3. CDR1 MNHEY and CDR2 SVGAGI come from the germline V gene. V was cut by 6 bases and J by 8 bases, with 16 bases left in between.

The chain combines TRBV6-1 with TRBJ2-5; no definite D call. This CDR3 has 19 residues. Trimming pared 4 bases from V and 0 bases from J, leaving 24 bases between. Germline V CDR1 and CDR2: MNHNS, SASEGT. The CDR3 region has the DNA TGTGCCAGCAGTGCATCCTACTTTACTCGATACTCGAACCAAGAGACCCAGTACTTC. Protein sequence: CASSASYFTRYSNQETQYF.

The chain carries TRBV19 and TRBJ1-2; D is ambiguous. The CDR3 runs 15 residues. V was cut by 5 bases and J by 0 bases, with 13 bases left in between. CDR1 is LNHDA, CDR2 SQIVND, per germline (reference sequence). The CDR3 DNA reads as TGTGCCAGTAGTTTCGGGGTCGGAACTAACTATGGCTACACCTTC. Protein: CASSFGVGTNYGYTF.

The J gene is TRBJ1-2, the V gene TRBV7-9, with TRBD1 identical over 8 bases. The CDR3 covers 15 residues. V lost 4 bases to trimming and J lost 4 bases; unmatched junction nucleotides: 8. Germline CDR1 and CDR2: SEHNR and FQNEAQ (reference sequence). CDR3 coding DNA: TGTGCCAGCAGCTACGGACAGGGCTCGTTCTATGGCTACACCTTC. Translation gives CASSYGQGSFYGYTF.

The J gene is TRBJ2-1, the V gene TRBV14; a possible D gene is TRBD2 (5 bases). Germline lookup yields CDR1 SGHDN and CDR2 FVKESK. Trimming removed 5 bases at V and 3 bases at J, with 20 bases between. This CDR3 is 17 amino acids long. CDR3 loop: CASSKILAGPLYNEQFF. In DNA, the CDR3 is TGTGCCAGCAGCAAAATTCTGGCGGGCCCGCTCTACAATGAGCAGTTCTTC.

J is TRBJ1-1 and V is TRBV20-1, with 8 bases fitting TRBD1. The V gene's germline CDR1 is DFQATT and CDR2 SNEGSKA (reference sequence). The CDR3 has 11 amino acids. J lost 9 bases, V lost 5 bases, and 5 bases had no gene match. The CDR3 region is CSADRGQQAFF. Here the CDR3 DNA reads TGCAGTGCTGACAGGGGCCAACAAGCTTTCTTT.

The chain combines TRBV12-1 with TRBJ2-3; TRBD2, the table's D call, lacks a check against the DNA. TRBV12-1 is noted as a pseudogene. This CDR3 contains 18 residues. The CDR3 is CASSSGTSGSTSTDTQYF. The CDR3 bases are TGTGCCAGCAGCTCCGGGACTAGCGGTAGCACTAGCACAGATACGCAGTATTTT.

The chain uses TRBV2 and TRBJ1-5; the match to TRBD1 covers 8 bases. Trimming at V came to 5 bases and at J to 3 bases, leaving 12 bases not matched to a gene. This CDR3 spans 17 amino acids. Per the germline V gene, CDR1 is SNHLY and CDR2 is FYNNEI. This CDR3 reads CASSRQGPGGLNQPQHF. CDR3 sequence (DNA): TGTGCCAGCAGTCGTCAGGGGCCAGGGGGCCTCAATCAGCCCCAGCATTTT.

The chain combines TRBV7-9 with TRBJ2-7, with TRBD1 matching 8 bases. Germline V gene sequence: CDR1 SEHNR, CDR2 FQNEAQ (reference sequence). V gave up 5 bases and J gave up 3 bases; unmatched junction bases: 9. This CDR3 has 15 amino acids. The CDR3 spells CASSTTGTGSYEQYF. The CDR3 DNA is TGTGCCAGCAGCACTACCGGGACAGGAAGCTACGAGCAGTACTTC.

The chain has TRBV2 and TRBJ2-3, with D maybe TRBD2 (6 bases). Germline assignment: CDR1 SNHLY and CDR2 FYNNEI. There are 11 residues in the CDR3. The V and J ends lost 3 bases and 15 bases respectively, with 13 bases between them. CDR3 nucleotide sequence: TGTGCCAGCAGTGAGGACTATCTTCGATATTTT. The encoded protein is CASSEDYLRYF.